Detailed here is one T cell receptor beta chain. The antigen remains undetermined. Repertoires were generated with immunoSEQ multiplex PCR, while TCRdb's copy carries only in-frame clones and drops some. The sample has more than 2 million clones, around 93% seen once. Germline V gives CDR1 LGHNA, CDR2 YNFKEQ. This CDR3 has 17 residues. V gave up 3 bases and J gave up 3 bases; unmatched junction bases: 12. The data stem from a study of shared clonotypes between healthy human individuals. The overall study: Donors, aged 18 to 49, were a couple of women and a few men.

Study outcomes and limitations: How much donors shared clonotypes was expected to be affected by sequencing depth.

Positive CCR7 selection of CD45RO-negative cells yielded the naive CD8 cells, and terminally differentiated effector memory CD45RA+ cells were excluded. Specimen: naive CD8+ T cells from PBMCs. The chain recombines TRBV4-2 with TRBJ2-5, with 8 nucleotides matching TRBD1. The receptor comes from a man aged 18 to 35 in good health. Some clones in this sample may be carry-over from other donors' samples. The CDR3, as DNA: TGTGCCAGCAGCCACCGCACAGGGGGTCTAGGTGAAGAGACCCAGTACTTC. Protein: CASSHRTGGLGEETQYF.